This entry lists 18 T cell receptor beta chains sequenced from one sample in a study of cytomegalovirus exposure and HLA in healthy donors. Clones were read by immunoSEQ multiplex PCR, and TCRdb kept only the in-frame ones, dropping some. Of 130,000 to 150,000 clones detected, around 85% appear once; the ten largest clones hold 2.9%. Sequenced material: PBMCs. These TCRs come from a man aged 18 to 30 in good health and CMV-seronegative.

The chain uses TRBV27 and TRBJ2-1; 7 positions agree with TRBD1. Trimming removed 3 bases from V and 5 bases from J; junction bases left unmatched: 1. The germline V gene has CDR1 MNHEY and CDR2 SMNVEV (reference sequence). The CDR3 runs to 13 residues. In DNA form, the CDR3 reads TGTGCCAGCAGTTTGGGACAGAACAATGAGCAGTTCTTC. Protein: CASSLGQNNEQFF.

This chain uses TRBV2 with TRBJ2-7; 10 bases fit TRBD1. Germline trimming cut 7 bases from V and 2 bases from J; bases unmatched to any gene: 8. The length of the CDR3 is 15 residues. Germline assignment: CDR1 SNHLY and CDR2 FYNNEI. CDR3 nucleotides: TGTGCCAGCATGTATGGGACAGGGGAAACCTACGAGCAGTACTTC. Its protein is CASMYGTGETYEQYF.

The genes are TRBV4-1 and TRBJ1-5, with D maybe TRBD1 (5 bases). The CDR3 is 17 residues long. Trimming removed 4 bases from V and 3 bases from J, with 19 bases in between. Germline V gene data show CDR1 as MGHRA and CDR2 as YSYEKL. CDR3 loop: CASSRIGGRHFNQPQHF. The DNA of the CDR3 is TGCGCCAGCAGCCGGATTGGGGGGAGGCATTTCAATCAGCCCCAGCATTTT.

The gene calls are TRBV6-1 and TRBJ1-1; maybe TRBD1 (6 bases). V dropped 5 bases and J dropped 4 bases, with 17 bases sitting between them. The germline V gene encodes CDR1 MNHNS and CDR2 SASEGT. The CDR3 covers 15 residues. The CDR3 coding sequence is TGTGCCAGCAGTCCCCAAGCAGGGGCTCTCACTGAAGCTTTCTTT. As protein: CASSPQAGALTEAFF.

The gene calls are TRBV11-2 and TRBJ2-1; the match to TRBD1 covers 8 bases. Losses at the gene ends were 4 bases for V and 4 bases for J; bases not matched to a gene: 18. The CDR3 length is 19 residues. The germline gives CDR1 SGHAT, CDR2 FQNNGV. Here the CDR3 DNA reads TGTGCCAGCAGCTCCCGGGACAGGTTATGGTCCCGGGGTTACAATGAGCAGTTCTTC. This sequence encodes CASSSRDRLWSRGYNEQFF.

This chain connects TRBV27 to TRBJ2-1; unclear D gene. This CDR3 is built from 17 residues. Germline V gene lookup returns CDR1 MNHEY and CDR2 SMNVEV (reference sequence). Trimming pared 0 bases from V and 0 bases from J, leaving 12 bases between. The CDR3 DNA reads TGTGCCAGCAGTTTATCGTGGGCCCTCAGCTCCTACAATGAGCAGTTCTTC. Translating it yields CASSLSWALSSYNEQFF.

V and J are TRBV5-1 and TRBJ1-2; 8 nucleotides agree with TRBD1. V was clipped by 0 bases and J by 6 bases; unmatched bases: 7. CDR1 SGHRS and CDR2 YFSETQ come from the germline V gene. The CDR3 consists of 15 residues. The CDR3 loop is CASSLGGGQGDGYTF. CDR3 coding DNA: TGCGCCAGCAGCTTGGGTGGAGGACAGGGAGATGGCTACACCTTC.

This chain uses TRBV28 with TRBJ2-5, with no clear D. This CDR3 has 14 amino acids. V lost 3 bases to trimming and J lost 1 base, with 9 bases between them. Germline V lookup: CDR1 MDHEN, CDR2 SYDVKM. The CDR3 DNA reads as TGTGCCAGCAGTTTTGCGGCTACCCAAGAGACCCAGTACTTC. Translation: CASSFAATQETQYF.

A few counts support this clone. The chain is built from TRBV2 and TRBJ2-7; no firm D call. There are 11 residues in the CDR3. Germline V gene sequence: CDR1 SNHLY, CDR2 FYNNEI. V gave up 4 bases and J gave up 3 bases, with 4 bases separating them. The CDR3 bases are TGTGCCAGCAGTGTCCTCTACGAGCAGTACTTC. It codes for CASSVLYEQYF.

The genes are TRBV9 and TRBJ2-3, with 7 bases fitting TRBD2. Looked up from germline, CDR1 is SGDLS and CDR2 is YYNGEE. This CDR3 comprises 16 residues. Unmatched junction bases numbered 6, after V lost 2 bases and J lost 0 bases. CDR3 loop: CASSVPGGSSTDTQYF. The CDR3 region has the DNA TGTGCCAGCAGCGTTCCGGGAGGATCTAGCACAGATACGCAGTATTTT.

The J gene is TRBJ2-1, the V gene TRBV30; 8 positions match TRBD2. The CDR3 is 16 amino acids. Looked up from germline, CDR1 is GTSNPN and CDR2 is SVGIG (reference sequence). The DNA of the CDR3 is TGTGCTTCGAGCCGATGGGAGCGGGAGAGGGACAATGAGCAGTTCTTC. Translating gives CASSRWERERDNEQFF.

DNA for the CDR3: TGCGCCAGCAGCTTGGAGGGGCCGAACACTGAAGCTTTCTTT. Translation: CASSLEGPNTEAFF. The rearrangement joins TRBV5-1 to TRBJ1-1; possible D gene TRBD1, 5 bases. Trimming cost V 0 bases and J 1 base, with 7 bases left between them. The germline V gene has CDR1 SGHRS and CDR2 YFSETQ. This CDR3 comprises 14 residues. Combining the CDR3 with reference TRBV5-1 and TRBJ1-1 gives the whole variable domain KAGVTQTPRYLIKTRGQQVTLSCSPISGHRSVSWYQQTPGQGLQFLFEYFSETQRNKGNFPGRFSGRQFSNSRSEMNVSTLELGDSALYLCASSLEGPNTEAFFGQGTRLTVV.

V and J are TRBV5-6 and TRBJ2-5, with a weak D call TRBD1 (5 bases). Trimming removed 4 bases from V and 5 bases from J, with 9 bases in between. Germline V lookup: CDR1 SGHDT, CDR2 YYEEEE. CDR3 length equals 12 residues. The CDR3: CASSRQRETQYF. CDR3 coding DNA: TGTGCCAGCAGCCGACAGAGGGAGACCCAGTACTTC.

This clone was seen a handful of times. The gene calls are TRBV29-1 and TRBJ2-3; TRBD2 matches at 9 bases. CDR3 length equals 13 residues. The V segment lost 4 bases and the J segment 1 base; nucleotides outside the gene matches: 0. Germline assignment: CDR1 SQVTM and CDR2 ANQGSEA. The CDR3 protein is CSVGTSGTDTQYF. CDR3 bases: TGCAGCGTTGGGACTAGCGGCACAGATACGCAGTATTTT.

V is TRBV27 and J is TRBJ1-1; TRBD1 matches 9 bases. This CDR3 comprises 16 residues. Germline lookup yields CDR1 MNHEY and CDR2 SMNVEV (reference sequence). The junction had 5 bases not matched to a gene; V was cut back by 2 bases and J by 1 base. DNA of the CDR3: TGTGCCAGCAGTTTAGGGGACAGGGTTCCGAACACTGAAGCTTTCTTT. Its translation is CASSLGDRVPNTEAFF.

The chain employs TRBV12-5 and TRBJ1-3, with unresolved D. The V end lost 7 bases, the J end lost 0 bases, and 10 bases lay between the germline ends. The germline CDR1 and CDR2 sequences are LGHNT and FRNRAP. The CDR3 has 14 amino acids. The DNA for the CDR3 is TGTGCTAGTGCCGTCAGTGGCTCTGGAAACACCATATATTTT. It specifies CASAVSGSGNTIYF.

This clone came up once. This rearrangement joins TRBV5-1 to TRBJ1-3; unclear D gene. In germline, CDR1 is SGHRS, CDR2 YFSETQ. With 4 bases removed from V and 0 bases from J, the gap between germline ends came to 14 bases. The CDR3 loop spans 16 amino acids. The CDR3 loop reads CASSLLPQDSGNTIYF. The CDR3 coding sequence is TGCGCCAGCAGCCTACTCCCCCAAGACTCTGGAAACACCATATATTTT.

The rearrangement joins TRBV5-4 to TRBJ1-1; 8 bases fit TRBD1. J was trimmed by 8 bases and V by 4 bases; bases with no gene match: 10. The CDR3 is made up of 14 amino acids. Germline V gives CDR1 SGHNT, CDR2 YYREEE (reference sequence). The CDR3 DNA reads TGTGCCAGCAGCCTAAGTACAGGGGGAGGAGAAGCTTTCTTT. Its protein is CASSLSTGGGEAFF.